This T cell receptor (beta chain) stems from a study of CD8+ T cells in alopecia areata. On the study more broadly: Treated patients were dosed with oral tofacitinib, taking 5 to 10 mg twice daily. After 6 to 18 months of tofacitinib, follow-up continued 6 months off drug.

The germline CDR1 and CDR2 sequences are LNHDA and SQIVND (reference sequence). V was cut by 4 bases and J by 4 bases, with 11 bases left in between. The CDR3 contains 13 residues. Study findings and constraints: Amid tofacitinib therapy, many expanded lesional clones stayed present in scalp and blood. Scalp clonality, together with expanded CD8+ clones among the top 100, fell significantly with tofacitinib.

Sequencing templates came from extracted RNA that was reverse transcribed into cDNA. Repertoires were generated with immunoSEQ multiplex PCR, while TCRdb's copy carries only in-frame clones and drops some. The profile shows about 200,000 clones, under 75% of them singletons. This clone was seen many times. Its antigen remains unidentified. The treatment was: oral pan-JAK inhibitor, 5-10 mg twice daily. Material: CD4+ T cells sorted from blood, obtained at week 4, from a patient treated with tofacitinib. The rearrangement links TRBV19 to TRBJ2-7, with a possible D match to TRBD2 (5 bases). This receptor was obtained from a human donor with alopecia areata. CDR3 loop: CASSRGNGYEQYF. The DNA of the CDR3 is TGTGCCAGTAGTAGAGGGAACGGATACGAGCAGTACTTC.